The 32 T cell receptor beta chains below all came from one sample that was sequenced in a study of immune heterogeneity within non-small cell lung tumors. Template input, which was bulk tumor genomic DNA, totaled approximately 630 ng per sample. During surgery, each primary tumor gave multiple biopsies spaced as far apart as possible. It was patients with untreated, newly diagnosed non-small cell lung cancer who underwent curative surgery. Amplifying TCR beta CDR3 involved multiplex PCR carried out with 32 V and 13 J primers. Each CDR3 protein gets one entry after TCRdb re-called the multiplex PCR reads with MiXCR. The sample holds around 29,000 distinct CDR3 sequences; around 28% are singletons and the top ten take around 3.9%. Sequenced sample: lung tumor tissue. These receptors were collected from a man aged 40-49 years with non-small cell lung cancer.

The table lists this clonotype with many counts. V and J are TRBV7-9 and TRBJ2-7, with 7 bases matching TRBD2. J lost 3 bases, V lost 2 bases, and 7 bases had no gene match. Germline values: CDR1 SEHNR, CDR2 FQNEAQ (reference sequence). The CDR3 runs 15 residues. The CDR3 region is CASSLIPGGGYEQYF. The CDR3, as DNA: TGTGCCAGCAGCTTAATCCCGGGAGGTGGCTACGAGCAGTACTTC.

This clonotype was picked up one time. This clone may be a read error of a much larger clone one base away. The chain links TRBV9 to TRBJ2-4; 8 nucleotides line up with TRBD2. CDR1 is SGDLS and CDR2 is YYNGEE in the germline V gene. The length of the CDR3 is 17 residues. V trimming: 4 bases; J trimming: 1 base; junction bases outside the gene matches: 10. CDR3 protein: CASSLGGGVLAKNIQYF. The CDR3 DNA reads as TGTGCCAGCAGCCTCGGGGGGGGAGTTTTGGCCAAAAACATTCAGTACTTC. The full variable domain, rest sourced from reference TRBV9 and TRBJ2-4, is DSGVTQTPKHLITATGQRVTLRCSPRSGDLSVYWYQQSLDQGLQFLIQYYNGEERAKGNILERFSAQQFPDLHSELNLSSLELGDSALYFCASSLGGGVLAKNIQYFGAGTRLSVL.

Details on this clonotype: Given a much more abundant clone one base away, this may be a read error. This chain joins TRBV6-5 and TRBJ1-2; D unresolved. Per the germline V gene, CDR1 is MNHEY and CDR2 is SVGAGI. The CDR3 spans 15 residues. The V gene lost 2 bases and the J gene lost 1 base, with 11 bases spanning the gap. For the CDR3, the DNA is TGTGCCAGCAGTTACAGTACAGCGATTAACTATGGCTACACCTTC. It encodes CASSYSTAINYGYTF.

The V gene is TRBV27, the J gene TRBJ2-6; D unclear. Trimming cost V 4 bases and J 4 bases, with 17 bases left between them. Germline assignment: CDR1 MNHEY and CDR2 SMNVEV (reference sequence). The CDR3 covers 17 residues. Here the CDR3 DNA reads TGTGCCAGCAGTTCCCTCTTCAGACGCTCGGGGGCCAACGTCCTGACTTTC. Its translation: CASSSLFRRSGANVLTF.

This clonotype was picked up a small number of times. The chain couples TRBV7-3 to TRBJ2-2, with D perhaps matching TRBD2 (5 bases). The V end was cut by 1 base, the J end by 2 bases, with 11 bases between. This CDR3 is 16 amino acids long. Germline CDR1 and CDR2: SGHTA and FQGTGA. CDR3 region: CASSLNPLANTGELFF. As DNA, the CDR3 is TGTGCCAGCAGCTTAAATCCTCTAGCCAACACCGGGGAGCTGTTTTTT.

This clonotype was counted only a few times. This chain uses TRBV30 with TRBJ1-4; no firm D call. The V end was cut by 1 base, the J end by 10 bases, with 13 bases between. Germline lookup yields CDR1 GTSNPN and CDR2 SVGIG (reference sequence). The CDR3 loop spans 13 amino acids. CDR3 nucleotide sequence: TGTGCCTGGAGTGATAGGTCGGTGGGAAAACTGTTTTTT. This translates into CAWSDRSVGKLFF.

This clonotype has more than one count but fewer than ten. This sequence joins TRBV25-1 and TRBJ2-1; 9 bases are shared with TRBD2. J gave up 6 bases and V 3 bases, and 6 bases lay outside the gene matches. The CDR3 is made up of 15 amino acids. Germline V gives CDR1 MGHDK, CDR2 SYGVNS. DNA for the CDR3: TGTGCCAGCAGTGAGGACACTAGCGGGCCCAATGAGCAGTTCTTC. Its translation is CASSEDTSGPNEQFF.

A word on this clonotype: One end of the junction varies from germline; a read error may be responsible. The V gene is TRBV20-1, the J gene TRBJ2-1; 11 positions agree with TRBD2. This CDR3 is built from 14 residues. Germline V gene data show CDR1 as DFQATT and CDR2 as SNEGSKA (reference sequence). The CDR3 spells CSADSGRAGNEKFF. CDR3 DNA sequence: TGCAGTGCTGATAGCGGGAGGGCCGGGAATGAGAAGTTCTTC.

The rearrangement joins TRBV7-9 to TRBJ2-5; 8 nucleotides match TRBD2. V was clipped by 5 bases and J by 4 bases; unmatched bases: 6. The CDR3 runs to 14 residues. From germline, CDR1 is SEHNR and CDR2 FQNEAQ (reference sequence). CDR3 nucleotides: TGTGCCAGCAGCCCCGGGCTAGCGGGAGAGACCCAGTACTTC. Translated: CASSPGLAGETQYF.

Details on this clonotype: This could be a read error, since a much larger clone is one nucleotide away. The V call is TRBV20-1, the J call TRBJ2-7; 9 bases fit TRBD2. CDR3 size: 15 residues. Germline assignment: CDR1 DFQATT and CDR2 SNEGSKA (reference sequence). J was trimmed by 4 bases and V by 4 bases; bases with no gene match: 11. The CDR3 DNA reads as TGCAGTGCTACCCGGATTAGCGGGAGAACATACGAGCAGTACTTC. Translated, it gives CSATRISGRTYEQYF.

V usage is TRBV6-2 or TRBV6-3 and J usage is TRBJ2-6; D tentatively fits TRBD1 or TRBD2 (5 bases each). This CDR3 is built from 16 residues. Deletions cut 6 bases from V and 1 base from J, with 13 bases between. Looked up from germline, CDR1 is MNHEY and CDR2 is SVGEGT. CDR3 protein: CASRRGPTSGANVLTF. CDR3 sequence (DNA): TGTGCCAGCAGACGGGGACCTACGTCTGGGGCCAACGTCCTGACTTTC.

This clonotype showed up just a few times. The J gene is TRBJ2-2, the V gene TRBV27; D gene ambiguous. CDR1 and CDR2 (germline): MNHEY, SMNVEV (reference sequence). This CDR3 comprises 14 residues. Trimming removed 7 bases at V and 4 bases at J, with 13 bases between. CDR3 in amino acids: CASKSLQSTGELFF. Written as DNA, the CDR3 is TGTGCCAGCAAAAGTTTACAGTCCACCGGGGAGCTGTTTTTT.

This chain's CDR3 is CASSPPTGGWDEQFF. The CDR3 coding sequence is TGTGCCAGCAGCCCACCCACGGGAGGGTGGGATGAGCAGTTCTTC. The chain is built from TRBV5-6 and TRBJ2-1; 8 positions agree with TRBD2. The CDR3 spans 15 residues. The V gene's germline CDR1 is SGHDT and CDR2 YYEEEE. Trimming cost V 4 bases and J 8 bases; bases outside gene matches: 11. Full variable domain (remainder filled in from reference TRBV5-6 and TRBJ2-1): DAGVTQSPTHLIKTRGQQVTLRCSPKSGHDTVSWYQQALGQGPQFIFQYYEEEERQRGNFPDRFSGHQFPNYSSELNVNALLLGDSALYLCASSPPTGGWDEQFFGPGTRLTVL.

Many counts were recorded for this clonotype. J is TRBJ2-5 and V is TRBV20-1; unclear D gene. V was shortened by 0 bases and J by 5 bases, with 4 bases between the two germline ends. Germline lookup yields CDR1 DFQATT and CDR2 SNEGSKA (reference sequence). The CDR3 runs to 11 residues. The CDR3 region is CSARDWETQYF. The DNA of the CDR3 is TGCAGTGCTAGAGACTGGGAGACCCAGTACTTC.

This clonotype was seen many times. This CDR3 reads CASSDTGKGPYEQYF. As DNA, the CDR3 is TGTGCCAGCAGCGATACAGGGAAGGGGCCCTACGAGCAGTACTTC. The genes are TRBV7-2 and TRBJ2-7, with a tentative D call TRBD1 (6 bases). Germline loops: CDR1 SGHTA, CDR2 FQGNSA. V was clipped by 5 bases and J by 2 bases, with 16 bases between them. The CDR3 length is 15 residues. The whole variable domain, filled in from reference TRBV7-2 and TRBJ2-7, reads GAGVSQSPSNKVTEKGKDVELRCDPISGHTALYWYRQSLGQGLEFLIYFQGNSAPDKSGLPSDRFSAERTGGSVSTLTIQRTQQEDSAVYLCASSDTGKGPYEQYFGPGTRLTVT.

This chain joins TRBV11-3 and TRBJ2-4; maybe TRBD1 (6 bases). The CDR3 runs 16 residues. CDR1 SGHNT and CDR2 YENEEA come from the germline V gene. V lost 2 bases and J 0 bases, leaving 11 bases between the germline ends. CDR3 sequence (DNA): TGTGCCAGCAGCTTACACAGGGCTCCAGCCAAAAACATTCAGTACTTC. This encodes CASSLHRAPAKNIQYF.

The rearrangement joins TRBV20-1 to TRBJ1-6; the D is unclear. CDR3 length: 15 residues. Trimming removed 3 bases from V and 0 bases from J, with 9 bases in between. From germline, CDR1 is DFQATT and CDR2 SNEGSKA (reference sequence). The DNA of the CDR3 is TGCAGTGCTAGGAACACCAACTCCTATAATTCACCCCTCCACTTT. Its protein is CSARNTNSYNSPLHF.

Of note for this clonotype: A much larger clone lies one base from this, so it may be a read error. The chain combines TRBV12-3 or TRBV12-4 with TRBJ1-2; the D gene is possibly TRBD1 (5 bases). V lost 5 bases and J lost 5, with 15 bases in between. The CDR3 spans 14 residues. The CDR3 is CASSPQQGLYGYTF. CDR3 DNA: TGTGCCAGCAGTCCCCAGCAGGGATTATATGGCTACACCTTC.

On this clonotype itself: One end of the junction fails to match germline, which may point to a read error. The chain is built from TRBV30 and TRBJ1-1, with D unresolved. The length of the CDR3 is 11 residues. Germline-derived CDR1 and CDR2 are GTSNPN and SVGIG (reference sequence). The CDR3 bases are TGTGCCTACTCGAGGAACACTGAAGCTTTATTT. It specifies CAYSRNTEALF.

This clonotype was detected ten times or more. The V call is TRBV5-8, the J call TRBJ2-7, with D tentatively TRBD2 (5 bases). There are 15 residues in the CDR3. Germline CDR1 is SGHTS and CDR2 is YDEGEE. V lost 2 bases and J lost 0, with 12 bases in between. The CDR3 nucleotides read TGTGCCAGCAGCTTAGGAGCGGCCTCCTCCTACGAGCAGTACTTC. Protein product: CASSLGAASSYEQYF.

This sequence joins TRBV11-2 and TRBJ2-1, with 9 bases aligning to TRBD2. The ends lost 7 bases at V and 3 bases at J; junction bases unmatched: 22. The CDR3 length is 20 residues. CDR1 is SGHAT, CDR2 FQNNGV, per germline. CDR3 in DNA: TGTGCCAGCATCTCGATAGGGGGGTCACTATTAGCGGGAGTCTACAATGAGCAGTTCTTC. Amino acid sequence: CASISIGGSLLAGVYNEQFF.

In this sample, this clonotype turned up many times. The chain uses TRBV6-4 and TRBJ2-3; D not resolved. This CDR3 comprises 13 residues. The V gene lost 3 bases and the J gene lost 0 bases, with 4 bases spanning the gap. Germline loops: CDR1 MRHNA, CDR2 SNTAGT. The chain's CDR3 is CASSELSTDTQYF. The CDR3 DNA reads TGTGCCAGCAGTGAATTAAGCACAGATACGCAGTATTTT.

The chain uses TRBV6-2 or TRBV6-3 and TRBJ2-1; 12 bases fit TRBD2. Germline values: CDR1 MNHEY, CDR2 SVGEGT. The CDR3 runs 15 residues. CDR3 sequence reads: CDTERGTSGYNEQFF. The DNA of the CDR3 is TGTGACACCGAGAGGGGGACTAGCGGGTACAATGAGCAGTTCTTC.

About this clonotype itself: This may come from a read error, since a much larger clone is one base off. V gene TRBV6-4 combines with J gene TRBJ2-1; 7 positions agree with TRBD2. Unmatched junction bases numbered 13, after V lost 6 bases and J lost 8 bases. This CDR3 contains 15 residues. CDR1 and CDR2 (germline): MRHNA, SNTAGT. CDR3: CASSLSAGAGDEQFF. The CDR3 bases are TGTGCCAGCAGCCTTAGTGCGGGAGCGGGCGATGAGCAGTTCTTC.

This clonotype came up many times. This chain joins TRBV5-1 and TRBJ2-7; 9 nucleotides match TRBD1. The germline V gene encodes CDR1 SGHRS and CDR2 YFSETQ. This CDR3 comprises 16 residues. V dropped 1 base and J dropped 0; count of bases not matched to a gene: 5. In DNA, the CDR3 is TGCGCCAGCAGCTTGCCCGGGACAGGGCACTCCTACGAGCAGTACTTC. It encodes CASSLPGTGHSYEQYF.

This clonotype was observed at least ten times. The V gene is TRBV7-9, the J gene TRBJ2-1; D is uncertain. This CDR3 contains 12 residues. The germline CDR1 and CDR2 sequences are SEHNR and FQNEAQ (reference sequence). V was trimmed by 4 bases and J by 4 bases, leaving 5 bases between them. The CDR3 region is CASSSVYNEQFF. CDR3 nucleotide sequence: TGTGCCAGCAGCTCAGTTTACAATGAGCAGTTCTTC.

A note on this clonotype: A junction end diverges from the germline sequence, so it may reflect a read error. The gene calls are TRBV19 and TRBJ2-4, with 7 bases that match TRBD2. CDR3 size: 16 residues. Germline CDR1 is LNHDA and CDR2 is SQIVND (reference sequence). The CDR3, as DNA: TGTGCCAGCCGGGACTACCCTTCCTCCGCCAATAACATTCTGTACTTC. Translating it yields CASRDYPSSANNILYF.

V and J are TRBV20-1 and TRBJ2-5; D gene ambiguous. The CDR3 contains 11 residues. Germline CDR1 DFQATT, CDR2 SNEGSKA (reference sequence). V lost 1 base and J lost 4, with 4 bases in between. The CDR3 reads CSARVGETQYF. In DNA form, the CDR3 reads TGCAGTGCTAGAGTTGGAGAGACCCAGTACTTC.

Comment on this clonotype: With a much larger clone just one base away, this may be a read error. This chain links TRBV28 with TRBJ2-7, with 10 bases fitting TRBD1. This CDR3 is built from 14 residues. Germline trimming cut 6 bases from V and 6 bases from J; bases unmatched to any gene: 8. Germline V CDR1 and CDR2: MDHEN, SYDVKM. The DNA for the CDR3 is TGTGCCAGCAGACCCTGGGACAGGGGCTCCGAGCAGTACTTC. This gives the protein CASRPWDRGSEQYF.

This clonotype was detected a few times. V usage is TRBV29-1 and J usage is TRBJ2-1; 11 bases map to TRBD1. The CDR3 is 14 residues long. The V segment lost 4 bases and the J segment 3 bases; nucleotides outside the gene matches: 2. Germline CDR1 is SQVTM and CDR2 is ANQGSEA. DNA of the CDR3: TGCAGCGTTGGGGGACAGGGGGGCTACAATGAGCAGTTCTTC. It yields the protein CSVGGQGGYNEQFF.

Only a few counts were recorded for this clonotype. V is TRBV11-2 and J is TRBJ2-2, with TRBD2 matching over 8 bases. CDR1 SGHAT and CDR2 FQNNGV come from the germline V gene. This CDR3 has 15 amino acids. The trim removed 1 base at V and 5 bases at J, leaving 3 bases unmatched. CDR3 DNA sequence: TGTGCCAGCAGCTTAGGTTCTAGCGGGACCGGGGAGCTGTTTTTT. It translates to CASSLGSSGTGELFF.

This rearrangement joins TRBV27 to TRBJ2-6; tentative D call: TRBD1 (6 bases). V was cut by 6 bases and J by 2 bases, with 14 bases left in between. CDR1 and CDR2 from the germline V gene are MNHEY and SMNVEV (reference sequence). The CDR3 extends over 16 amino acids. CDR3 sequence reads: CASREIYRAGANVLTF. CDR3 DNA sequence: TGTGCCAGCAGAGAAATCTACAGGGCTGGGGCCAACGTCCTGACTTTC. The variable domain in full, with the rest retrieved from reference TRBV27 and TRBJ2-6, is EAQVTQNPRYLITVTGKKLTVTCSQNMNHEYMSWYRQDPGLGLRQIYYSMNVEVTDKGDVPEGYKVSRKEKRNFPLILESPSPNQTSLYFCASREIYRAGANVLTFGAGSRLTVL.